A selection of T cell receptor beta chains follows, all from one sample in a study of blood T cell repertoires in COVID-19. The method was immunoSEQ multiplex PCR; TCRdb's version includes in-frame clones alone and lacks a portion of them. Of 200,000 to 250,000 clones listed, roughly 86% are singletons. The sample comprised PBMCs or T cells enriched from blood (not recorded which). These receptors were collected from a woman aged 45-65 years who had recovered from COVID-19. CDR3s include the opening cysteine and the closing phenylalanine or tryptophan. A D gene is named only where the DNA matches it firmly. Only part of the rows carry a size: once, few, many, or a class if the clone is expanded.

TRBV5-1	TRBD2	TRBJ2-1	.	CASSLLAGGENEQFF	TGCGCCAGCAGCTTATTAGCGGGAGGGGAGAATGAGCAGTTCTTC
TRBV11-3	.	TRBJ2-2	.	CASSSGSSAGELFF	TGTGCCAGCAGCTCAGGTAGTTCGGCCGGGGAGCTGTTTTTT
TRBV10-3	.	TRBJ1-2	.	CAIRPIGQEGGYTF	TGTGCCATCAGACCCATTGGCCAGGAGGGTGGCTACACCTTC
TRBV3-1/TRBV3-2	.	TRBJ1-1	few	CASSQDFAGNTEAFF	TGTGCCAGCAGCCAAGATTTTGCAGGCAACACTGAAGCTTTCTTT
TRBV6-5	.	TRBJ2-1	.	CASSSGNEQFF	TGTGCCAGCAGCTCGGGCAATGAGCAGTTCTTC
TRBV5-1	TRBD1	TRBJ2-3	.	CASSLAASGGPDTQYF	TGCGCCAGCAGCTTGGCCGCGTCAGGGGGTCCAGATACGCAGTATTTT
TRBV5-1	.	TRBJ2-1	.	CASSLVWADNEQFF	TGCGCCAGCAGCTTGGTTTGGGCAGACAATGAGCAGTTCTTC
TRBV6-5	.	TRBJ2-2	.	CASEGPNGELFF	TGTGCCAGCGAGGGCCCGAACGGGGAGCTGTTTTTT
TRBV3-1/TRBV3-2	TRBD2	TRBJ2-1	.	CATRLLASYNEQFF	TGTGCCACCCGGCTACTAGCGTCCTACAATGAGCAGTTCTTC
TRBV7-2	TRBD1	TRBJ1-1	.	CASSLQGRGSEAFF	TGTGCCAGCAGCTTGCAAGGCAGGGGGAGTGAAGCTTTCTTT
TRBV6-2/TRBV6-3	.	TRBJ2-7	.	CASSWVDTRFEQYF	TGTGCCAGCAGTTGGGTGGACACCCGTTTCGAGCAGTACTTC
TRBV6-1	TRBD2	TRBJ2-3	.	CASSATSGRSTDTQYF	TGTGCCAGCAGTGCGACTAGCGGGAGAAGCACAGATACGCAGTATTTT
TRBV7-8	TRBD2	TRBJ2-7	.	CASRRGTSGVEQYF	TGTGCCAGCAGAAGAGGGACTAGCGGTGTCGAGCAGTACTTC
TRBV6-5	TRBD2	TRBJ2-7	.	CASIWLAGGYEQYF	TGTGCCAGCATCTGGCTAGCGGGAGGCTACGAGCAGTACTTC
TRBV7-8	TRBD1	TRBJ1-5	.	CASSSAGQGNQPQHF	TGTGCCAGCAGCTCCGCTGGACAGGGGAATCAGCCCCAGCATTTT
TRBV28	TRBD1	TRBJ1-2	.	CASSFGQGGYGYTF	TGTGCCAGCAGTTTTGGTCAGGGGGGCTATGGCTACACCTTC
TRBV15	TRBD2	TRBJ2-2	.	CATSRGISGRRNTGELFF	TGTGCCACCAGCAGAGGGATTAGCGGGAGGAGGAACACCGGGGAGCTGTTTTTT
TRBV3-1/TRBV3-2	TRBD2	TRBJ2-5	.	CASRMGGETQYF	TGTGCCAGCCGCATGGGGGGGGAGACCCAGTACTTC
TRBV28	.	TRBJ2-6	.	CASSPPRVLSGANVLTF	TGTGCCAGCAGTCCACCCCGGGTGCTCTCTGGGGCCAACGTCCTGACTTTC
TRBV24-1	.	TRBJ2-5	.	CATGHRFQETQYF	TGTGCCACCGGACACAGGTTTCAAGAGACCCAGTACTTC
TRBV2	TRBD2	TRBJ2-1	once	CASGSSGSFNEQFF	TGTGCCAGCGGCTCTAGCGGGAGTTTCAATGAGCAGTTCTTC
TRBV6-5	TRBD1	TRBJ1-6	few	CASSSSDRGSSPLHF	TGTGCCAGCAGTTCTTCTGACAGGGGTAGTTCACCCCTCCACTTT
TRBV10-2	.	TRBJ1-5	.	CASSETGVPQHF	TGCGCCAGCAGTGAAACGGGGGTGCCCCAGCATTTT
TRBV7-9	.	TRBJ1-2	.	CASSLDRVYGYTF	TGTGCCAGCAGCTTAGACAGGGTCTATGGCTACACCTTC
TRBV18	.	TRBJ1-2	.	CASSPTSTSGYTF	TGTGCCAGCTCACCAACTTCGACAAGTGGCTACACCTTC